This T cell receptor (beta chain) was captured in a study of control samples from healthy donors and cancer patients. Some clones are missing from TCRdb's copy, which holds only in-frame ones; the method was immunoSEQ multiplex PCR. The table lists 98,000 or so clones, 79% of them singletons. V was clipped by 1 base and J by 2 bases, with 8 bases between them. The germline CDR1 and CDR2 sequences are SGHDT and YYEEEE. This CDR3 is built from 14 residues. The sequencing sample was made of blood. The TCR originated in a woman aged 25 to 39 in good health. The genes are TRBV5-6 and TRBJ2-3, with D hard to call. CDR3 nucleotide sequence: TGTGCCAGCAGCTTGTCTTTGTTCACAGATACGCAGTATTTT. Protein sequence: CASSLSLFTDTQYF.